The clone carrying this T cell receptor beta chain has only one observation. The antigen remains unidentified. The data stem from a study of cytomegalovirus exposure and HLA in healthy donors. The overall study: HLA-typed donors were the source of about 85 million unique TCRs held in an early data release.

PCR was performed using 60 Vbeta and 13 Jbeta primers. The method was immunoSEQ multiplex PCR; TCRdb's version includes in-frame clones alone and lacks a portion of them. The profile shows over 110,000 clones, 70% to 80% of them singletons. Notes on the study in general: Across donors, presence/absence analyses took sequencing depth to be roughly uniform. In a later analysis, productive TCRs from donors in an Asian-associated ancestry cluster reportedly carried fewer N-insertions than the cohort mean.

V was pared by 8 bases and J by 1 base, with 2 bases of the junction left unmatched. CDR1 is LNHDA and CDR2 is SQIVND in the germline V gene (reference sequence). The CDR3 is made up of 15 amino acids. This chain connects TRBV19 to TRBJ2-3, with 14 positions matching TRBD2. The TCR originated in a female donor in good health and CMV-seronegative. The sequenced sample consisted of PBMCs. CDR3: CASAGLAGGTDTQYF. The CDR3 DNA follows: TGTGCCAGTGCGGGACTAGCGGGAGGCACAGATACGCAGTATTTT.